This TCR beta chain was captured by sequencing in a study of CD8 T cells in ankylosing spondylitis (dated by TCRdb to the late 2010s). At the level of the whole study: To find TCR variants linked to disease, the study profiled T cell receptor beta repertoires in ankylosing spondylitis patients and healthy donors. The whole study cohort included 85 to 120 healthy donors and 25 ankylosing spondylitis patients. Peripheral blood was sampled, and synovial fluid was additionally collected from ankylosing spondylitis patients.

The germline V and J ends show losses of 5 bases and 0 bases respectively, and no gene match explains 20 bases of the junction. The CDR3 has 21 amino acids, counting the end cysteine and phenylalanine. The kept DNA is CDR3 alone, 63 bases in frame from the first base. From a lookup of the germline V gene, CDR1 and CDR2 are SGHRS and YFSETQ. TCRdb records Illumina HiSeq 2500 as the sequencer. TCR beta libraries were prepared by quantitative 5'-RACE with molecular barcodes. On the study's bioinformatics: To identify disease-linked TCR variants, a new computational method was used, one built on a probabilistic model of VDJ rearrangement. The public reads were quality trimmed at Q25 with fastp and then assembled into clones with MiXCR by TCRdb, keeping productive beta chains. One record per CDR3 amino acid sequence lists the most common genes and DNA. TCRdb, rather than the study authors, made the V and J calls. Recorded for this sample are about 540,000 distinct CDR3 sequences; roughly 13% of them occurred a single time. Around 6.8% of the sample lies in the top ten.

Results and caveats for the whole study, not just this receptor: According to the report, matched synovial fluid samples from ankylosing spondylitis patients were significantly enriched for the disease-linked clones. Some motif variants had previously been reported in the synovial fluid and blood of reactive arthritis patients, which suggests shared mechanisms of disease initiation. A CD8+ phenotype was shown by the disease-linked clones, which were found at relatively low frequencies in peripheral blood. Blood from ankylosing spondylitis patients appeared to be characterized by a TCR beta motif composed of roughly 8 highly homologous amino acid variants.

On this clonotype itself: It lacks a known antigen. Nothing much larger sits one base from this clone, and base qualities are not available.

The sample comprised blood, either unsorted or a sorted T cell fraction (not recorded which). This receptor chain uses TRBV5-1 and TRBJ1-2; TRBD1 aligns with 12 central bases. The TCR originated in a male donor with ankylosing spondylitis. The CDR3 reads CASRNHKRDRGPQRANYGYTF. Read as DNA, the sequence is TGCGCCAGCAGGAACCATAAGAGGGACAGGGGGCCCCAGAGGGCTAACTATGGCTACACCTTC.